Below are 7 T cell receptor beta chains sequenced from a single sample in a study of cytomegalovirus exposure and HLA in healthy donors. Libraries were prepared by immunoSEQ multiplex PCR; TCRdb keeps only in-frame clonotypes and omits some of them. This table has 150,000 to 160,000 clones, approximately 86% appearing once. Material for sequencing was PBMCs. The receptors shown here come from a human donor in good health.

The V and J genes are TRBV27 and TRBJ2-7; TRBD2 matches at 8 bases. The CDR3 totals 15 residues. In germline, CDR1 is MNHEY, CDR2 SMNVEV (reference sequence). V lost 3 bases to trimming and J lost 0 bases; unmatched junction nucleotides: 4. The CDR3 DNA is TGTGCCAGCAGTTTTTCGCGGGGGGACTCCTACGAGCAGTACTTC. Translation: CASSFSRGDSYEQYF.

The chain couples TRBV14 to TRBJ1-4; 8 bases map to TRBD1. Germline V gene data show CDR1 as SGHDN and CDR2 as FVKESK. The ends lost 1 base at V and 6 bases at J; junction bases unmatched: 7. The CDR3 is 16 residues long. The CDR3 sequence is CASSQGYRGVYEKLFF. The CDR3 coding sequence is TGTGCCAGCAGCCAAGGATACAGGGGGGTTTATGAAAAACTGTTTTTT.

V gene TRBV19 combines with J gene TRBJ1-1, with 7 bases aligning to TRBD1. Germline CDR1 and CDR2: LNHDA and SQIVND (reference sequence). V gave up 4 bases and J gave up 9 bases; unmatched junction bases: 11. This CDR3 contains 14 residues. CDR3 sequence (DNA): TGTGCCAGTAGTACCTCCGGGACAGCTGGAAAAGCTTTCTTT. Its translation is CASSTSGTAGKAFF.

The chain uses TRBV9 and TRBJ1-6, with D uncertain. Germline CDR1 SGDLS, CDR2 YYNGEE. The V end was cut by 3 bases, the J end by 7 bases, with 8 bases between. The CDR3 contains 13 residues. CDR3 bases: TGTGCCAGCAGCGCCTCGGTGAATTCACCCCTCCACTTT. Translation: CASSASVNSPLHF.

The CDR3 bases are TGTGCCAGCAGCTTTCGTCCCGGGGGGAAGGATACGCAGTATTTT. Translating gives CASSFRPGGKDTQYF. The chain combines TRBV7-3 with TRBJ2-3; 7 bases agree with TRBD2. This CDR3 contains 15 residues. Germline V gives CDR1 SGHTA, CDR2 FQGTGA. The V segment lost 3 bases and the J segment 6 bases; nucleotides outside the gene matches: 9.

The chain employs TRBV9 and TRBJ1-2, with D possibly being TRBD1 (6 bases). V was trimmed by 1 base and J by 6 bases, leaving 10 bases between them. The CDR3 length is 13 residues. Germline V CDR1 and CDR2: SGDLS, YYNGEE. CDR3 bases: TGTGCCAGCAGCGTAACCGGGACAAATGGCTACACCTTC. Its translation is CASSVTGTNGYTF. The full variable domain, completed using reference TRBV9 and TRBJ1-2, is DSGVTQTPKHLITATGQRVTLRCSPRSGDLSVYWYQQSLDQGLQFLIQYYNGEERAKGNILERFSAQQFPDLHSELNLSSLELGDSALYFCASSVTGTNGYTFGSGTRLTVV.

The J gene is TRBJ2-2, the V gene TRBV10-1; the D gene is possibly TRBD2 (5 bases). There are 17 residues in the CDR3. Trimming removed 0 bases at V and 3 bases at J, with 14 bases between. The germline V gene has CDR1 WNHNN and CDR2 SYGVQD (reference sequence). This CDR3 is CASSESREGRHTGELFF. Written as DNA, the CDR3 is TGCGCCAGCAGTGAGTCCCGCGAGGGAAGGCACACCGGGGAGCTGTTTTTT.